This T cell receptor (beta chain) was captured in a study of T cell responses to AZD1222 COVID-19 vaccine. Study findings and constraints: In the spike-specific TCR repertoire, nearly half reportedly target unmutated variant regions.

Second-dose intervals of approximately 4 or approximately 12 weeks were pooled. On this clone: The antigen is undetermined.

The table came from immunoSEQ multiplex PCR; TCRdb's copy has only in-frame clones and leaves some out. The data contain approximately 150,000 clones, 90% to 95% of them seen just once; the ten biggest clones take up over 1%. The germline V gene has CDR1 SGDLS and CDR2 YYNGEE. V was pared by 0 bases and J by 8 bases, with 12 bases between. This CDR3 comprises 14 residues. Sequencing used peripheral blood, obtained 28 days after the second AZD1222 dose. The chain uses TRBV9 and TRBJ2-1; no clear D gene. This TCR came from an adult who received the AZD1222 COVID-19 vaccine. This CDR3 is CASSVAWIDHEQFF. The CDR3 coding sequence is TGTGCCAGCAGCGTAGCTTGGATAGACCATGAGCAGTTCTTC.